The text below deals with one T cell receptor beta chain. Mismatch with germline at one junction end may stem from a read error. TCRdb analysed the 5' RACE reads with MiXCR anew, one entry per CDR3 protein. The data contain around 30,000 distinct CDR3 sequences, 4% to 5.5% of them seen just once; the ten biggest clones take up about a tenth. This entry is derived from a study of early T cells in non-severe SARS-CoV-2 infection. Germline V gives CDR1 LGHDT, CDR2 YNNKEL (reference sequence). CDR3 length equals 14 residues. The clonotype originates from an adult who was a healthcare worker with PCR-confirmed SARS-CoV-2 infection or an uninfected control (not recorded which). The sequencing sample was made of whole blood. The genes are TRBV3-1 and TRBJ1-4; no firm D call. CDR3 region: CASSQRVSNEKLIF. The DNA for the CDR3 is TGTGCCAGCAGCCAGAGGGTGTCGAATGAAAAACTGATTTTT. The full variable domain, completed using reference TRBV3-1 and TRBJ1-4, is DTAVSQTPKYLVTQMGNDKSIKCEQNLGHDTMYWYKQDSKKFLKIMFSYNNKELIINETVPNRFSPKSPDKAHLNLHINSLELGDSAVYFCASSQRVSNEKLIFGSGTQLSVL.